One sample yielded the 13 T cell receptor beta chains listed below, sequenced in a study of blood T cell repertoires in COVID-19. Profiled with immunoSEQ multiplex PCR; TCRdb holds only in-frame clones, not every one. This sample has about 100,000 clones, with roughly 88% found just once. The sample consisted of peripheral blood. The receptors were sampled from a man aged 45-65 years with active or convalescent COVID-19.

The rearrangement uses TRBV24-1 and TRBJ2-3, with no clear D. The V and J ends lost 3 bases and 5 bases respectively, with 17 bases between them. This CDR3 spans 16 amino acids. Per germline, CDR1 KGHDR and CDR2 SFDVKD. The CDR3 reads CATSDARGAMGDTQYF. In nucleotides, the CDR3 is TGTGCCACCAGTGATGCCCGCGGCGCTATGGGAGATACGCAGTATTTT.

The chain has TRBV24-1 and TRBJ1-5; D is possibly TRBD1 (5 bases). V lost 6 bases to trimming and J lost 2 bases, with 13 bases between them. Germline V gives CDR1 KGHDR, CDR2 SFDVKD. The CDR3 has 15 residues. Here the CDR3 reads CATSTGVGGNQPQHF. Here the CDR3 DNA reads TGTGCCACCAGTACGGGGGTAGGGGGCAATCAGCCCCAGCATTTT.

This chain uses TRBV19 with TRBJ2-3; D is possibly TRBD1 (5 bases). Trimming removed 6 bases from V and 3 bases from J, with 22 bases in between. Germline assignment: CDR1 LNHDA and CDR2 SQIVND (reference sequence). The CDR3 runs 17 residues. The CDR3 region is CASRGVRNGRWTDTQYF. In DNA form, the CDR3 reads TGTGCCAGTAGAGGGGTAAGGAATGGTCGATGGACAGATACGCAGTATTTT.

CDR3 DNA sequence: TGCAGCGCTCCGGGACAGGGGTATGGCTACACCTTC. It translates to CSAPGQGYGYTF. The chain is built from TRBV29-1 and TRBJ1-2; 10 bases line up with TRBD1. The V and J ends lost 7 bases and 5 bases, in that order; junction bases with no gene match: 4. From germline, CDR1 is SQVTM and CDR2 ANQGSEA. This CDR3 has 12 residues.

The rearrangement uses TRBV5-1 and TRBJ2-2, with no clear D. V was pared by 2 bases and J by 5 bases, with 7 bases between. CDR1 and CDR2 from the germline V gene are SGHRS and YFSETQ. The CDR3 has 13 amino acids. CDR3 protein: CASSLGVTGELFF. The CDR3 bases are TGCGCCAGCAGCTTAGGAGTGACCGGGGAGCTGTTTTTT.

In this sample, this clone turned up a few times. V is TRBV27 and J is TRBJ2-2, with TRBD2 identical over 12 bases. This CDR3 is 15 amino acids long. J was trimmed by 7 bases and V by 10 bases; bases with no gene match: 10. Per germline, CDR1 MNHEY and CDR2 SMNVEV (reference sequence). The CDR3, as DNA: TGTGCCACCCGGCCTAGCGGGAGGGCTGGCGGGGAGCTGTTTTTT. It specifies CATRPSGRAGGELFF.

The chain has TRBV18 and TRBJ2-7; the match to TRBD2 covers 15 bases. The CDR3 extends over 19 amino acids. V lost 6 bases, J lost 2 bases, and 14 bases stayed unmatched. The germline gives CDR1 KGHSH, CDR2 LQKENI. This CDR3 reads CASSQTALGLAGGTYEQYF. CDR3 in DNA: TGTGCCAGCTCGCAGACAGCACTAGGACTAGCGGGAGGGACCTACGAGCAGTACTTC. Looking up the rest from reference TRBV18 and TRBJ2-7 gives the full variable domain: NAGVMQNPRHLVRRRGQEARLRCSPMKGHSHVYWYRQLPEEGLKFMVYLQKENIIDESGMPKERFSAEFPKEGPSILRIQQVVRGDSAAYFCASSQTALGLAGGTYEQYFGPGTRLTVT.

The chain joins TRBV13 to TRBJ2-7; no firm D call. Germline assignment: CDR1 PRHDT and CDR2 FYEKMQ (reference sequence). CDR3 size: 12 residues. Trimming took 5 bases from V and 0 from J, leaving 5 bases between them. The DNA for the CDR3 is TGTGCCAGCAGCCTTAGCTCCTACGAGCAGTACTTC. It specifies CASSLSSYEQYF.

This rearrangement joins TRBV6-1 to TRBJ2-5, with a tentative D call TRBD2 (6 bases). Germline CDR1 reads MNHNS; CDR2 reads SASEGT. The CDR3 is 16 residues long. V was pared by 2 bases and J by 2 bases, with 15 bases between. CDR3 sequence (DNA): TGTGCCAGCAGTGAATCGGCGGGGTTAGTTCAAGAGACCCAGTACTTC. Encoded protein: CASSESAGLVQETQYF.

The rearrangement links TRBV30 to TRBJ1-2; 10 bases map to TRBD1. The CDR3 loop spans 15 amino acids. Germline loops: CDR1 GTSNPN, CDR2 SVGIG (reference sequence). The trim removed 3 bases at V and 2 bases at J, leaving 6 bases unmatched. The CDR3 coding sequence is TGTGCCTGGAGGGAGGGACAGGGGCGAAACTATGGCTACACCTTC. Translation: CAWREGQGRNYGYTF.

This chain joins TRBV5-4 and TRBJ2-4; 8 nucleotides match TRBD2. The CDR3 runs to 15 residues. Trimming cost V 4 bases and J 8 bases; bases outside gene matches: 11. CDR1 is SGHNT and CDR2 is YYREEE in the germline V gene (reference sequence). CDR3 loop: CASSTGGAAVDIQYF. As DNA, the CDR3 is TGTGCCAGCAGCACGGGGGGGGCAGCCGTTGACATTCAGTACTTC.

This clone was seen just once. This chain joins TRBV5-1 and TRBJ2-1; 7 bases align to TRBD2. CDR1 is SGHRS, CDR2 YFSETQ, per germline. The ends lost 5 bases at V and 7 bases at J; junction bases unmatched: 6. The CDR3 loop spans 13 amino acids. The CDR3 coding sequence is TGCGCCAGCAGTCCCGGGGAGGGGAATGAGCAGTTCTTC. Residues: CASSPGEGNEQFF. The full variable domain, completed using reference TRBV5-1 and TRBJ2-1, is KAGVTQTPRYLIKTRGQQVTLSCSPISGHRSVSWYQQTPGQGLQFLFEYFSETQRNKGNFPGRFSGRQFSNSRSEMNVSTLELGDSALYLCASSPGEGNEQFFGPGTRLTVL.

The CDR3 region has the DNA TGTGCCAGCAGTTTAAAAGGAGGGTTGCTATACAATGAGCAGTTCTTC. This sequence encodes CASSLKGGLLYNEQFF. The chain recombines TRBV27 with TRBJ2-1, with D possibly being TRBD2 (6 bases). The CDR3 is 16 amino acids. Between the trimmed V and J ends, which lost 2 bases and 4 bases, there was a span of 15 bases. Germline CDR1 and CDR2: MNHEY and SMNVEV (reference sequence).